This TCR beta chain was obtained from a study of cytomegalovirus exposure and HLA in healthy donors. Germline CDR1 and CDR2: SGHNT and YYREEE (reference sequence). The CDR3 extends over 17 amino acids. V dropped 4 bases and J dropped 2 bases, with 22 bases sitting between them. Comment on this clone: What it binds is unknown.

Primers: 60 Vbeta forward and 13 Jbeta reverse. The authors' processing: In a later analysis, 8.5 million to 14 million of tens of millions of unique beta chains occurred in at least two donors. The assay was immunoSEQ multiplex PCR, and TCRdb's table has in-frame clones only and misses some. V, J and clone size are those of that table, while D and trimming were read from the DNA. The table records some 150,000 clones, around 65% of them present only once. Study-level points and caveats: Later analysis identified a missense DCLRE1C variant that was linked to TCR beta V- and J-gene trimming. According to an earlier analysis, most TCR beta V segments yielded productive rearrangements about 87% or about 30% of the time.

Sequencing used PBMCs. The chain combines TRBV5-4 with TRBJ2-7, with D possibly matching TRBD1 (6 bases). This receptor was taken from a woman between 25 and 40 years old in good health and CMV-seropositive. This CDR3 is CASSPTPQGPRTYEQYF. The CDR3 DNA follows: TGTGCCAGCAGCCCGACGCCCCAGGGGCCCCGAACCTACGAGCAGTACTTC.